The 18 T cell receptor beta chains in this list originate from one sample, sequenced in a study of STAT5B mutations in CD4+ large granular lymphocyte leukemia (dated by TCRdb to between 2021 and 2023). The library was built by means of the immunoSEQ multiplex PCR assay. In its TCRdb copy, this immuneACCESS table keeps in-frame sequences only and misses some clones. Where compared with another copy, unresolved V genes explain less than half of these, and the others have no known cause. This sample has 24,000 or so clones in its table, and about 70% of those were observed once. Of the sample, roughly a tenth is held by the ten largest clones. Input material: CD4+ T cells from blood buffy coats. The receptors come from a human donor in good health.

The CDR3 is CASRSSGVSTEAFF. The DNA of the CDR3 is TGTGCCAGCAGGAGCTCAGGGGTCAGCACTGAAGCTTTCTTT. The chain is built from TRBV27 and TRBJ1-1, with D possibly being TRBD1 (6 bases). The germline gives CDR1 MNHEY, CDR2 SMNVEV (reference sequence). The CDR3 covers 14 residues. Trimming pared 6 bases from V and 4 bases from J, leaving 15 bases between.

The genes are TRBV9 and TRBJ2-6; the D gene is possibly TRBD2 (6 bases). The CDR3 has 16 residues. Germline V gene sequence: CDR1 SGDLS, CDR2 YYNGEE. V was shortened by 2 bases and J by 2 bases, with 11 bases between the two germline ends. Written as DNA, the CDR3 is TGTGCCAGCAGCGTTAGTGGGGGGACTGGGGCCAACGTCCTGACTTTC. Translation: CASSVSGGTGANVLTF.

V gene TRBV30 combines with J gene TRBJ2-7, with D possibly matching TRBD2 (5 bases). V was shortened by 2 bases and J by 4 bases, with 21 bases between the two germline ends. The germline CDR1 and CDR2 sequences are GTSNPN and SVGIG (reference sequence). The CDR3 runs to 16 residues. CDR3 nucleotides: TGTGCCTGGAGTTATTCTTTTCCGGGAAAGCGATACGAGCAGTACTTC. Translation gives CAWSYSFPGKRYEQYF.

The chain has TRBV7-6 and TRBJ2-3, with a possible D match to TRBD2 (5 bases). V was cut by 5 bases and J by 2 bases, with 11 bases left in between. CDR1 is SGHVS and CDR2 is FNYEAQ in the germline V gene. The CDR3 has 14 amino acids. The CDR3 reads CASSAQEDTDTQYF. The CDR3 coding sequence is TGTGCCAGCAGCGCCCAGGAGGACACAGATACGCAGTATTTT. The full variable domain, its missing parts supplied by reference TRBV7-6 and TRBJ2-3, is GAGVSQSPRYKVTKRGQDVALRCDPISGHVSLYWYRQALGQGPEFLTYFNYEAQQDKSGLPNDRFSAERPEGSISTLTIQRTEQRDSAMYRCASSAQEDTDTQYFGPGTRLTVL.

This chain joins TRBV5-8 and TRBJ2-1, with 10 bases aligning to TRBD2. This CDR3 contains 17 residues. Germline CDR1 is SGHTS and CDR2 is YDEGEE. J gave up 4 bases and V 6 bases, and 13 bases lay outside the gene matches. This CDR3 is CASTLGGLAGEYNEQFF. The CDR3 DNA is TGTGCCAGCACGCTTGGAGGGCTAGCGGGAGAATACAATGAGCAGTTCTTC.

The CDR3 DNA reads TGCAGCGTTTGGACTAGCGGGACCGCAGATACGCAGTATTTT. It encodes CSVWTSGTADTQYF. This sequence joins TRBV29-1 and TRBJ2-3; 12 nucleotides agree with TRBD2. V shed 5 bases and J 4 bases; nucleotides not matched to a gene: 4. The CDR3 sequence is 14 residues long. Germline CDR1 SQVTM, CDR2 ANQGSEA.

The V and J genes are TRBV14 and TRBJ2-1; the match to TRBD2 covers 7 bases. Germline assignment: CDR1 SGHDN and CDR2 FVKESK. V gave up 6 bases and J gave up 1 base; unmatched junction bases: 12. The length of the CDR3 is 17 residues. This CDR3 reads CASRSSGILGSYNEQFF. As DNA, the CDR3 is TGTGCCAGCAGATCCAGCGGGATACTAGGGTCCTACAATGAGCAGTTCTTC.

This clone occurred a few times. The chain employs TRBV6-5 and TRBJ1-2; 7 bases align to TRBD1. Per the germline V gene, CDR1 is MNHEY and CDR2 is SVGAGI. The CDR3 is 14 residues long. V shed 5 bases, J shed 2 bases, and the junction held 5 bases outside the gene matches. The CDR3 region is CASSKWDSNYGYTF. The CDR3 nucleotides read TGTGCCAGCAGTAAATGGGACAGCAACTATGGCTACACCTTC.

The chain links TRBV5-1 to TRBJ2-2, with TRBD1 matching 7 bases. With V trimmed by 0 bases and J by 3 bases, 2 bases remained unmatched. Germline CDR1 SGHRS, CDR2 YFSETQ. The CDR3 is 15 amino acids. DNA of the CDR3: TGCGCCAGCAGCTTGGGAGGGGGCGACACCGGGGAGCTGTTTTTT. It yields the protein CASSLGGGDTGELFF. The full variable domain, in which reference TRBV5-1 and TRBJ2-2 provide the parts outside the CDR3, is KAGVTQTPRYLIKTRGQQVTLSCSPISGHRSVSWYQQTPGQGLQFLFEYFSETQRNKGNFPGRFSGRQFSNSRSEMNVSTLELGDSALYLCASSLGGGDTGELFFGEGSRLTVL.

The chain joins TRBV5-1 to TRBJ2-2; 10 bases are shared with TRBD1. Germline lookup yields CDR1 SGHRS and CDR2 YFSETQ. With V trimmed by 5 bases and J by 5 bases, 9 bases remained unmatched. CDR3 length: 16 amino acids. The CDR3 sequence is CASRLSRDRGTGELFF. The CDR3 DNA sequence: TGCGCCAGCAGATTAAGCCGGGACAGGGGAACCGGGGAGCTGTTTTTT.

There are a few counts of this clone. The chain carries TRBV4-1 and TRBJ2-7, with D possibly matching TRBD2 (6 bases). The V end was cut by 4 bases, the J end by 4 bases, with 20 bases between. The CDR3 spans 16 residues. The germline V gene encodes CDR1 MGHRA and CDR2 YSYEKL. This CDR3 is CASSRRPQAGSYEQYF. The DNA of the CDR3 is TGCGCCAGCAGCCGACGGCCACAGGCGGGATCGTACGAGCAGTACTTC.

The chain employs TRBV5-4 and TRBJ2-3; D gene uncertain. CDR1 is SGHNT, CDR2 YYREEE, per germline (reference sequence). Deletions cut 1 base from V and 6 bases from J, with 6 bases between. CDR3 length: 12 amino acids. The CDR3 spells CASSLSSDTQYF. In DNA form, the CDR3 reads TGTGCCAGCAGCTTGAGTTCGGATACGCAGTATTTT.

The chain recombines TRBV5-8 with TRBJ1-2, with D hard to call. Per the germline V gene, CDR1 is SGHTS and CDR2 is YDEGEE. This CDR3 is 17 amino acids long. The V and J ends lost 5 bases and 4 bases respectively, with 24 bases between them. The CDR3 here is CASRVGIWTGNGYGYTF. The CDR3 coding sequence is TGTGCCAGCAGAGTGGGAATATGGACGGGCAATGGCTATGGCTACACCTTC.

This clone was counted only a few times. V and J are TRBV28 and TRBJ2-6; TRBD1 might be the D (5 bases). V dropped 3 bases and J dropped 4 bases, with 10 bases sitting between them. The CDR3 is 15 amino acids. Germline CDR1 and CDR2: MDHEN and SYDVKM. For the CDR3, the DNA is TGTGCCAGCAGTTTCGCAGGGCCCGGGGCCAACGTCCTGACTTTC. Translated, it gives CASSFAGPGANVLTF.

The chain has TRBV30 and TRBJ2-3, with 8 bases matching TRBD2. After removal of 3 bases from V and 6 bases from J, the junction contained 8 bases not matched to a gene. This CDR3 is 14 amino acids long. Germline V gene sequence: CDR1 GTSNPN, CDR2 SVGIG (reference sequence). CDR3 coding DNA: TGTGCCTGGAGCATTGCGGGAGGCCAGGATACGCAGTATTTT. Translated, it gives CAWSIAGGQDTQYF.

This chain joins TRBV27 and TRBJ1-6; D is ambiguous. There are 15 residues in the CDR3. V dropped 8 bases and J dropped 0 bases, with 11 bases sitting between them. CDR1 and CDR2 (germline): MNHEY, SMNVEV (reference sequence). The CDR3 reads CASGEGSSYNSPLHF. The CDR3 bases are TGTGCCAGCGGAGAAGGGAGCTCCTATAATTCACCCCTCCACTTT.

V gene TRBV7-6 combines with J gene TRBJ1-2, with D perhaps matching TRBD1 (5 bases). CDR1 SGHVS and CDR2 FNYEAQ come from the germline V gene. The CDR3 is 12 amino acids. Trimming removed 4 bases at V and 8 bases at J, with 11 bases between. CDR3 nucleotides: TGTGCCAGCAGCTCCGCCCAGGGCGGCTACACCTTC. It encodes CASSSAQGGYTF. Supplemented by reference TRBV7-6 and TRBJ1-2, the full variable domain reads GAGVSQSPRYKVTKRGQDVALRCDPISGHVSLYWYRQALGQGPEFLTYFNYEAQQDKSGLPNDRFSAERPEGSISTLTIQRTEQRDSAMYRCASSSAQGGYTFGSGTRLTVV.

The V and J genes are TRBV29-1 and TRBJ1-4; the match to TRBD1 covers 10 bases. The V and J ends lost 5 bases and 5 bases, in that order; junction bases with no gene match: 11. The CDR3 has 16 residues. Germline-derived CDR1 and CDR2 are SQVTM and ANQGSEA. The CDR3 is CSVLIDPGQGNEKLFF. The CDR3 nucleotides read TGCAGCGTTCTAATAGATCCGGGACAGGGGAATGAAAAACTGTTTTTT.